These 22 T cell receptor beta chains were all obtained from the same sample, sequenced in a study of T-cell reconstitution after alpha-beta-depleted transplantation in children. For TCRbeta, the library was prepared with unique molecular identifiers. From the PCR reads, TCRdb called clonotypes with MiXCR, one entry per CDR3 protein. The profile shows a few hundred thousand distinct CDR3 sequences, 13% of them singletons. The specimen comprised PBMCs, mostly from graft donor cells, sampled 360 days after TCRalphabeta/CD19-depleted stem cell transplant. Receptors were obtained from a male patient under 18 who had a stem cell transplant for acute myeloid leukemia, so the T cells may come from the graft donor.

This clonotype was seen repeatedly, ten times or more. The gene calls are TRBV24-1 and TRBJ2-3; tentative D call: TRBD1 (5 bases). The CDR3 length is 13 residues. Per germline, CDR1 KGHDR and CDR2 SFDVKD. With 2 bases removed from V and 7 bases from J, the gap between germline ends came to 9 bases. CDR3 protein: CATSDWGCHTQYF. CDR3 DNA sequence: TGTGCCACCAGTGATTGGGGCTGCCATACGCAGTATTTT.

The V gene is TRBV12-3 or TRBV12-4, the J gene TRBJ1-5, with 9 bases that match TRBD1. There are 16 residues in the CDR3. Germline trimming cut 5 bases from V and 0 bases from J; bases unmatched to any gene: 5. The DNA of the CDR3 is TGTGCCAGCAGTCCCGGGACAGGGAATAGCAATCAGCCCCAGCATTTT. This encodes CASSPGTGNSNQPQHF.

With regard to this clonotype: A junction end diverges from the germline sequence, so it may reflect a read error. J is TRBJ2-5 and V is TRBV6-5; the D call may be TRBD1 or TRBD2 (5 bases each). CDR1 is MNHEY and CDR2 is SVGAGI in the germline V gene. This CDR3 spans 16 amino acids. CDR3 sequence reads: CASSYSLGPMGEAQYF. The CDR3 DNA is TGTGCCAGCAGTTACTCCTTGGGGCCTATGGGAGAGGCCCAGTACTTC.

This clonotype was observed a handful of times. The chain uses TRBV10-3 and TRBJ2-5, with D perhaps given as TRBD1 or TRBD2 (6 bases each). The CDR3 length is 16 residues. Trimming took 6 bases from V and 4 from J, leaving 21 bases between them. From germline, CDR1 is ENHRY and CDR2 SYGVKD. The CDR3 spells CAISQPRGGLVETQYF. CDR3 nucleotide sequence: TGTGCCATCAGCCAACCCAGGGGAGGTTTAGTAGAGACCCAGTACTTC.

The rearrangement uses TRBV6-2 or TRBV6-3 and TRBJ2-2; 7 bases are shared with TRBD2. CDR1 MNHEY and CDR2 SVGEGT come from the germline V gene. The CDR3 extends over 16 amino acids. J gave up 0 bases and V 2 bases, and 3 bases lay outside the gene matches. The CDR3 loop reads CASSYPGLANTGELFF. CDR3 sequence (DNA): TGTGCCAGCAGTTACCCTGGACTAGCGAACACCGGGGAGCTGTTTTTT.

The J gene is TRBJ2-7, the V gene TRBV29-1, with TRBD2 matching over 7 bases. Germline trimming cut 2 bases from V and 3 bases from J; bases unmatched to any gene: 4. Germline V gene lookup returns CDR1 SQVTM and CDR2 ANQGSEA. This CDR3 has 13 residues. The CDR3: CSVESGTNYEQYF. CDR3 sequence (DNA): TGCAGCGTTGAAAGCGGGACCAACTACGAGCAGTACTTC.

This clonotype appeared many times. The CDR3 nucleotides are TGTGCCAGCAGTTACGGGACAGGGAGCACAGATACGCAGTATTTT. Its protein is CASSYGTGSTDTQYF. The chain carries TRBV6-5 and TRBJ2-3; 9 nucleotides line up with TRBD1. With 2 bases clipped from V and 0 bases from J, the junction kept 0 bases outside the gene matches. Germline values: CDR1 MNHEY, CDR2 SVGAGI. CDR3 length: 15 amino acids.

This clonotype was seen at least ten times. V and J are TRBV29-1 and TRBJ2-7; 8 nucleotides match TRBD1. The junction had 4 bases not matched to a gene; V was cut back by 1 base and J by 5 bases. Germline CDR1 SQVTM, CDR2 ANQGSEA. This CDR3 contains 13 residues. CDR3 sequence reads: CSVEGIQGDEQYF. CDR3 DNA sequence: TGCAGCGTTGAAGGGATACAGGGGGACGAGCAGTACTTC.

V and J are TRBV3-1 and TRBJ2-7; 8 positions agree with TRBD1. Germline V gene lookup returns CDR1 LGHDT and CDR2 YNNKEL (reference sequence). CDR3 length: 18 amino acids. V lost 0 bases to trimming and J lost 0 bases; unmatched junction nucleotides: 10. CDR3 in amino acids: CASSQDLRTGLSSYEQYF. The CDR3 nucleotides are TGTGCCAGCAGCCAAGATCTTCGGACAGGGCTTAGCTCCTACGAGCAGTACTTC.

The chain is built from TRBV12-5 and TRBJ2-5; 12 bases line up with TRBD2. The CDR3 loop spans 15 amino acids. From germline, CDR1 is LGHNT and CDR2 FRNRAP. J lost 5 bases, V lost 4 bases, and 5 bases had no gene match. Written as DNA, the CDR3 is TGTGCTAGTGGTTCTCCGGGACTAGCGGGCGAGACCCAGTACTTC. Translated: CASGSPGLAGETQYF. The whole variable domain, remainder taken from reference TRBV12-5 and TRBJ2-5, is DARVTQTPRHKVTEMGQEVTMRCQPILGHNTVFWYRQTMMQGLELLAYFRNRAPLDDSGMPKDRFSAEMPDATLATLKIQPSEPRDSAVYFCASGSPGLAGETQYFGPGTRLLVL.

This clonotype has just a few counts. The rearrangement joins TRBV7-9 to TRBJ2-1; D could derive from TRBD1 or TRBD2 (5 bases each). Per the germline V gene, CDR1 is SEHNR and CDR2 is FQNEAQ (reference sequence). The CDR3 is made up of 16 amino acids. Trimming stripped 6 bases from V and 2 bases from J, with 17 bases between. CDR3 bases: TGTGCCAGCAGGGGACGGGACGGACGTGCCTACAATGAGCAGTTCTTC. Residues: CASRGRDGRAYNEQFF. Supplemented by reference TRBV7-9 and TRBJ2-1, the full variable domain reads DTGVSQNPRHKITKRGQNVTFRCDPISEHNRLYWYRQTLGQGPEFLTYFQNEAQLEKSRLLSDRFSAERPKGSFSTLEIQRTEQGDSAMYLCASRGRDGRAYNEQFFGPGTRLTVL.

This clonotype showed up just once. The chain recombines TRBV7-6 with TRBJ2-3; D is possibly TRBD2 (6 bases). V was cut by 1 base and J by 2 bases, with 10 bases left in between. Germline CDR1 and CDR2: SGHVS and FNYEAQ. The CDR3 consists of 15 residues. CDR3 DNA sequence: TGTGCCAGCAGCTTAGGGGGAGGCCTCACAGATACGCAGTATTTT. Its protein is CASSLGGGLTDTQYF.

This clonotype occurred a few times. The CDR3 nucleotides read TGTGCCAGCAGAAGACAGGGGGCGCCCGATGGCTACACCTTC. It codes for CASRRQGAPDGYTF. The rearrangement uses TRBV28 and TRBJ1-2, with 10 positions matching TRBD1. This CDR3 region has 14 residues. CDR1 is MDHEN, CDR2 SYDVKM, per germline. The V segment lost 6 bases and the J segment 6 bases; nucleotides outside the gene matches: 7.

This clonotype was seen ten or more times. This CDR3 is CASSFGTGIHEQYF. The DNA of the CDR3 is TGTGCCAGCAGTTTCGGGACAGGGATCCACGAGCAGTACTTC. The chain joins TRBV27 to TRBJ2-7; 9 bases line up with TRBD1. In germline, CDR1 is MNHEY, CDR2 SMNVEV (reference sequence). The CDR3 length is 14 residues. V lost 3 bases, J lost 5 bases, and 5 bases stayed unmatched.

The rearrangement joins TRBV7-6 to TRBJ2-2, with D possibly TRBD2 on 7 matching bases. The CDR3 contains 17 residues. Germline assignment: CDR1 SGHVS and CDR2 FNYEAQ. Between the trimmed V and J ends, which lost 7 bases and 3 bases, there was a span of 21 bases. The chain's CDR3 is CASNPVGGAPDTGELFF. DNA for the CDR3: TGTGCCAGCAACCCGGTGGGGGGGGCGCCGGACACCGGGGAGCTGTTTTTT.

The V call is TRBV6-2 or TRBV6-3, the J call TRBJ1-5; D unresolved. This CDR3 comprises 14 residues. Germline assignment: CDR1 MNHEY and CDR2 SVGEGT. V lost 1 base, J lost 7 bases, and 11 bases lay in between. CDR3 in DNA: TGTGCCAGCAGTTACTATAGGGAGGAACAGCCCCAGCATTTT. This sequence encodes CASSYYREEQPQHF.

The V call is TRBV4-3, the J call TRBJ2-2; 7 bases fit TRBD1. From germline, CDR1 is LGHNA and CDR2 YSLEER. This CDR3 is 17 amino acids long. Losses at the gene ends were 4 bases for V and 1 base for J; bases not matched to a gene: 9. The CDR3 bases are TGCGCCAGCAGCCGAGGGGGACAGACGCTGAACACCGGGGAGCTGTTTTTT. Translating it yields CASSRGGQTLNTGELFF.

This clonotype has ten or more counts. This chain uses TRBV20-1 with TRBJ2-7; no firm D call. V was shortened by 0 bases and J by 3 bases, with 9 bases between the two germline ends. CDR3 length: 13 residues. CDR1 DFQATT and CDR2 SNEGSKA come from the germline V gene (reference sequence). The CDR3 region has the DNA TGCAGTGCTAGAGATAGGCCTCTCTACGAGCAGTACTTC. This translates into CSARDRPLYEQYF.

This clonotype was seen only a few times. The germline gene is not matched at one end of the junction; a read error may be the cause. The chain has TRBV14 and TRBJ2-5; TRBD2 is a possible D gene (6 bases). The CDR3 extends over 15 amino acids. Germline V CDR1 and CDR2: SGHDN, FVKESK. The CDR3 is CASRQTYTSSETQYF. Here the CDR3 DNA reads TGTGCCAGCCGCCAGACATACACTAGCTCGGAGACCCAGTACTTC.

The chain has TRBV28 and TRBJ2-7; 13 positions agree with TRBD2. The CDR3 runs 15 residues. J gave up 6 bases and V 6 bases, and 8 bases lay outside the gene matches. Germline V gives CDR1 MDHEN, CDR2 SYDVKM. As DNA, the CDR3 is TGTGCCAGCAGCCTACTAGCGGGAGGGCTCTCCGAGCAGTACTTC. Its protein product is CASSLLAGGLSEQYF.

This clonotype was detected ten times or more. Germline and junction disagree at one end, which may indicate a read error. V and J are TRBV5-1 and TRBJ2-5, with a possible D match to TRBD1 (5 bases). Germline V gives CDR1 SGHRS, CDR2 YFSETQ. The CDR3 covers 13 residues. CDR3 sequence (DNA): TGTGCCAGCAGTTTAGGGGTTCAAGAGACCCAGTACTTC. This sequence encodes CASSLGVQETQYF.

As concerns this clonotype: One end of the junction varies from germline; a read error may be responsible. The rearrangement links TRBV20-1 to TRBJ2-1, with TRBD2 identical over 8 bases. The CDR3 loop spans 16 amino acids. Germline CDR1 and CDR2: DFQATT and SNEGSKA (reference sequence). The CDR3 sequence is CCARRLASGLNNEQFF. CDR3 coding DNA: TGCTGTGCTAGAAGGCTGGCTAGCGGGTTGAACAATGAGCAGTTCTTC.